Listed below are T cell receptor beta chains from one sample, sequenced in a study of cytomegalovirus exposure and HLA in healthy donors. Here immunoSEQ multiplex PCR was the method, and the copy in TCRdb shows in-frame clones only, minus some. Seen here are around 120,000 clones, approximately 80% observed once, and the top ten hold 2.5% to 3.5%. The source material was PBMCs. The receptors stem from a boy between 2 and 10 years old in good health and CMV-seronegative. CDR3s include the opening cysteine and the closing phenylalanine or tryptophan. D genes are given only for firm matches. Expanded clones are given a class, and other clones once, few, many or no size at all.

cdr3_aa clone_size d_call j_call v_call
CASSYSQGAGNIQYF NA TRBD1 TRBJ2-4 TRBV6-6
CASSAGATENEQFF NA NA TRBJ2-1 TRBV9
CASSLAPGGGPRRGELFF NA NA TRBJ2-2 TRBV27
CASSLKQLAEYYNEQFF few TRBD2 TRBJ2-1 TRBV7-8
CASSLVDRGLETQYF NA TRBD1 TRBJ2-5 TRBV7-2
CASSYSLAQGGEKLFF NA NA TRBJ1-4 TRBV6-5
CASSPRWREENTEAFF once NA TRBJ1-1 TRBV28
CASSSRGPGFEQYF NA NA TRBJ2-7 TRBV13
CASSLAGGMNTGELFF NA NA TRBJ2-2 TRBV7-8
CAISEGGLANNEQFF NA TRBD2 TRBJ2-1 TRBV10-3
CASSLSLQWGYTF NA NA TRBJ1-2 TRBV27
CATSRGIAGNQPQHF NA NA TRBJ1-5 TRBV15
CASSQGLAPNEQFF NA TRBD2 TRBJ2-1 TRBV11-3
CASSWTGGDTEAFF few TRBD1 TRBJ1-1 TRBV5-6
CASSDSAGYNEQFF few NA TRBJ2-1 TRBV6-4
CASSPGFQETQYF NA NA TRBJ2-5 TRBV6-5
CASSLQGRANSPLHF NA NA TRBJ1-6 TRBV7-3
CASSFGGANTEAFF NA NA TRBJ1-1 TRBV5-1
CAISDTGGSGNTIYF once TRBD1 TRBJ1-3 TRBV10-3
CASSDPLRVTSGSREQFF NA TRBD2 TRBJ2-1 TRBV7-8
CASGDNTEAFF few NA TRBJ1-1 TRBV6-1
CASSQQDRGADGYTF NA TRBD1 TRBJ1-2 TRBV4-1
CASTTSPNQPQHF few NA TRBJ1-5 TRBV2
CSVDRGFGFSTEAFF NA NA TRBJ1-1 TRBV29-1
CASSQHLETNEKLFF NA NA TRBJ1-4 TRBV4-3
CASSPGLGAQPQHF NA NA TRBJ1-5 TRBV7-8
CASSLEGTYYGYTF NA NA TRBJ1-2 TRBV5-1
CASSQTSGSSDTQYF few TRBD2 TRBJ2-3 TRBV4-2
CASSLAGELNTEAFF once NA TRBJ1-1 TRBV7-2
CASSQRLVQDYGYTF NA NA TRBJ1-2 TRBV4-1
CASSLEGGGSGANVLTF NA NA TRBJ2-6 TRBV5-1
CATCSGGNQPQHF NA NA TRBJ1-5 TRBV19
CSSSLRRTTSREQYF NA NA TRBJ2-7 TRBV7-9
CASSRIGETDTQYF NA NA TRBJ2-3 TRBV4-3
CASSDSARGSDTQYF once NA TRBJ2-3 TRBV6-4
CASSKGPQVPEQYF once NA TRBJ2-7 TRBV21-1
CASSSGAGLQETQYF NA NA TRBJ2-5 TRBV7-3
CASSWTGGSYNEQFF NA TRBD1 TRBJ2-1 TRBV11-2
CASSIGVDYGYTF NA NA TRBJ1-2 TRBV19
CASRSGVSGTLHF few NA TRBJ1-6 TRBV10-2
CASSLQWGTSGIYEQFF NA TRBD2 TRBJ2-1 TRBV2